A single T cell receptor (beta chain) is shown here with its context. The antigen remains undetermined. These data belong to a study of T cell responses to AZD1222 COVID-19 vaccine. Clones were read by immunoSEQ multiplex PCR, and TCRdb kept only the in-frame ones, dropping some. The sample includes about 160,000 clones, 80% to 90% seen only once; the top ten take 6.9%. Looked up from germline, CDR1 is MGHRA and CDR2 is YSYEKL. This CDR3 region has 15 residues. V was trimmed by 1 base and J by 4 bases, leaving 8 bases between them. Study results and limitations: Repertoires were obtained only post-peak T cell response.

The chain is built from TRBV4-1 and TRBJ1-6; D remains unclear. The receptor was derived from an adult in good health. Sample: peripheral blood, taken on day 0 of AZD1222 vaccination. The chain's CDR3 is CASSQVTLYNSPLHF. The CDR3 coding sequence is TGCGCCAGCAGCCAAGTTACCCTATATAATTCACCCCTCCACTTT.